The 20 T cell receptor beta chains below were found in one sample sequenced in a study of CD8 T cells in Susac syndrome. RNA in amounts of roughly 0.5 to 1 ug was reverse transcribed with random hexamers. TCRdb reprocessed the immunoSEQ multiplex PCR reads with MiXCR, giving one entry per CDR3 protein. The sample lists 100,000 to 150,000 distinct CDR3 sequences, 90% to 95% seen once, with 0.093% in the top ten. The sample comprised CD4+ T cells from PBMCs. These receptors were obtained from a human donor with multiple sclerosis.

The rearrangement links TRBV5-1 to TRBJ2-2; 8 positions match TRBD1. V dropped 4 bases and J dropped 4; count of bases not matched to a gene: 3. The CDR3 loop spans 14 amino acids. CDR1 and CDR2 from the germline V gene are SGHRS and YFSETQ. The CDR3 DNA is TGCGCCAGCAGCACGGACAGGGTCACCGGGGAGCTGTTTTTT. This codes for CASSTDRVTGELFF.

J is TRBJ1-3 and V is TRBV20-1; D gene ambiguous. The germline gives CDR1 DFQATT, CDR2 SNEGSKA (reference sequence). Trimming left V 7 bases short and J 3 bases short, with 10 bases between. This CDR3 has 12 residues. In DNA form, the CDR3 reads TGCAGTGTCGAAGGGTATGGAAACACCATATATTTT. It specifies CSVEGYGNTIYF.

For the CDR3, the DNA is TGTGCCAGCAGTTTTGCCGGACCCTACAATGAGCAGTTCTTC. This translates into CASSFAGPYNEQFF. This chain uses TRBV12-3 or TRBV12-4 with TRBJ2-1, with D unclear. This CDR3 comprises 14 residues. Between the trimmed V and J ends, which lost 3 bases and 2 bases, there was a span of 8 bases.

The chain is built from TRBV20-1 and TRBJ2-5; 9 nucleotides agree with TRBD2. CDR1 is DFQATT, CDR2 SNEGSKA, per germline (reference sequence). This CDR3 is 15 amino acids long. V lost 4 bases to trimming and J lost 6 bases; unmatched junction nucleotides: 12. DNA of the CDR3: TGCAGTGCTACCCGAGGGGACAGCGGGAGGCAGACCCAGTACTTC. This gives the protein CSATRGDSGRQTQYF.

This chain links TRBV6-2 or TRBV6-3 with TRBJ1-5; 7 nucleotides match TRBD1. V lost 8 bases to trimming and J lost 5 bases; unmatched junction nucleotides: 9. The CDR3 contains 14 residues. Germline CDR1 MNHEY, CDR2 SVGEGT. The CDR3 DNA is TGTGCCAGCCAAGACAGGGCCCTCGATCAGCCCCAGCATTTT. Encoded protein: CASQDRALDQPQHF.

This sequence joins TRBV7-9 and TRBJ1-4; TRBD1 matches 9 bases. V dropped 2 bases and J dropped 7; count of bases not matched to a gene: 5. This CDR3 comprises 15 residues. CDR1 and CDR2 (germline): SEHNR, FQNEAQ (reference sequence). The CDR3 DNA follows: TGTGCCAGCAGCTTACGACAGGGGGTCGGTGAAAAACTGTTTTTT. This sequence encodes CASSLRQGVGEKLFF.

This clonotype occurred once. The chain couples TRBV5-4 to TRBJ1-2, with 7 bases lining up with TRBD1. Germline-derived CDR1 and CDR2 are SGHNT and YYREEE (reference sequence). Trimming took 0 bases from V and 8 from J; bases not matched to a gene: 13. The CDR3 is made up of 16 amino acids. This CDR3 reads CASSLVAGRGAKGYTF. As DNA, the CDR3 is TGTGCCAGCAGCTTGGTGGCTGGCAGGGGGGCTAAGGGCTACACCTTC.

The DNA for the CDR3 is TGTGCCAGCAGCGGGGGGACGGGTTTCTACGAGCAGTACTTC. It translates to CASSGGTGFYEQYF. J is TRBJ2-7 and V is TRBV11-2; TRBD2 is a possible D gene (6 bases). Germline lookup yields CDR1 SGHAT and CDR2 FQNNGV. This CDR3 is 14 amino acids long. V shed 5 bases and J shed 3 bases, with 14 bases lying between them.

The chain is built from TRBV6-2 or TRBV6-3 and TRBJ2-7; 9 bases line up with TRBD1. The CDR3 loop spans 15 amino acids. V gave up 6 bases and J gave up 3 bases; unmatched junction bases: 9. Germline CDR1 MNHEY, CDR2 SVGEGT. Here the CDR3 reads CASSSRGTGSYEQYF. CDR3 DNA: TGTGCCAGCAGCTCCAGGGGGACAGGGAGCTACGAGCAGTACTTC.

The V call is TRBV3-1, the J call TRBJ2-5; 13 positions match TRBD2. The CDR3 consists of 14 residues. Germline V lookup: CDR1 LGHDT, CDR2 YNNKEL (reference sequence). V shed 9 bases and J 7 bases; nucleotides not matched to a gene: 8. CDR3 sequence (DNA): TGTGCCAGTCACACTAGCGGGGGGGCCGGGACCCAGTACTTC. Its translation: CASHTSGGAGTQYF.

This clonotype has just one count. The chain has TRBV18 and TRBJ2-3; 9 positions match TRBD1. Trimming cost V 5 bases and J 2 bases; bases outside gene matches: 8. There are 16 residues in the CDR3. Germline V lookup: CDR1 KGHSH, CDR2 LQKENI. The CDR3: CASSSYRGLVTDTQYF. DNA for the CDR3: TGTGCCAGCTCAAGTTACAGGGGGCTGGTCACAGATACGCAGTATTTT.

This clonotype is a singleton in its sample. The chain carries TRBV16 and TRBJ1-1, with 8 bases that match TRBD1. V lost 11 bases, J lost 6 bases, and 5 bases stayed unmatched. The germline gives CDR1 KGHSY, CDR2 FQNENV. CDR3 size: 11 residues. In DNA form, the CDR3 reads TGTGCCGGGAGGACAGGGCCTGAAGCTTTCTTT. Translating it yields CAGRTGPEAFF.

This chain links TRBV3-1 with TRBJ1-2; D gene uncertain. V was cut by 4 bases and J by 1 base, with 7 bases left in between. Germline CDR1 and CDR2: LGHDT and YNNKEL (reference sequence). The CDR3 extends over 13 amino acids. The chain's CDR3 is CASSPSLNYGYTF. CDR3 in DNA: TGTGCCAGCAGCCCGAGCCTTAACTATGGCTACACCTTC.

V gene TRBV6-1 combines with J gene TRBJ1-2, with 10 bases identical to TRBD1. CDR1 and CDR2 from the germline V gene are MNHNS and SASEGT. This CDR3 spans 19 amino acids. The V gene end was trimmed by 5 bases and the J gene end by 4 bases; junction bases not matched to a gene: 19. This CDR3 is CASSKIPTGGRYLTYGYTF. The CDR3 bases are TGTGCCAGCAGTAAGATTCCGACAGGGGGCCGATACTTGACCTATGGCTACACCTTC.

This clonotype was seen a single time. The chain employs TRBV2 and TRBJ2-3; D gene unclear. There are 13 residues in the CDR3. The V end was cut by 3 bases, the J end by 4 bases, with 8 bases between. Germline-derived CDR1 and CDR2 are SNHLY and FYNNEI. In DNA form, the CDR3 reads TGTGCCAGCAGTGAGCGGTGGGCAGATACGCAGTATTTT. This codes for CASSERWADTQYF.

The rearrangement joins TRBV2 to TRBJ1-5; no reliable D call. CDR3 size: 17 residues. Germline values: CDR1 SNHLY, CDR2 FYNNEI. V was pared by 6 bases and J by 0 bases, with 18 bases between. In nucleotides, the CDR3 is TGTGCCAGCAGCCTCCTGACGGAGATCTATAGCAATCAGCCCCAGCATTTT. Translation gives CASSLLTEIYSNQPQHF.

This clonotype has only one observation. The V and J genes are TRBV29-1 and TRBJ2-7; D assignment may be TRBD1 or TRBD2 (6 bases each). V gave up 4 bases and J gave up 3 bases, with 10 bases separating them. The CDR3 covers 12 residues. Germline V gene lookup returns CDR1 SQVTM and CDR2 ANQGSEA. This CDR3 reads CSVGRGLYEQYF. In nucleotides, the CDR3 is TGCAGCGTTGGACGGGGGCTCTACGAGCAGTACTTC.

This clonotype was detected once. The chain carries TRBV29-1 and TRBJ1-6; D perhaps matches TRBD1 (6 bases). The length of the CDR3 is 11 residues. V lost 4 bases, J lost 18 bases, and 16 bases lay in between. The germline gives CDR1 SQVTM, CDR2 ANQGSEA. The CDR3 protein is CSVGNGGPSHF. CDR3 sequence (DNA): TGCAGCGTTGGCAATGGGGGGCCAAGCCACTTT.

The genes are TRBV9 and TRBJ2-7; 7 bases are a match to TRBD1. The CDR3 runs to 15 residues. J lost 2 bases, V lost 1 base, and 6 bases had no gene match. Germline assignment: CDR1 SGDLS and CDR2 YYNGEE. The DNA for the CDR3 is TGTGCCAGCAGCGTATCACCAACAGGGGCCTACGAGCAGTACTTC. It is translated as CASSVSPTGAYEQYF. Full variable domain (missing parts from reference TRBV9 and TRBJ2-7): DSGVTQTPKHLITATGQRVTLRCSPRSGDLSVYWYQQSLDQGLQFLIQYYNGEERAKGNILERFSAQQFPDLHSELNLSSLELGDSALYFCASSVSPTGAYEQYFGPGTRLTVT.

The DNA of the CDR3 is TGTGCCAGCAGTGAAACCCCCCAGGGGGCTGGGGCCAACGTCCTGACTTTC. It codes for CASSETPQGAGANVLTF. The chain is built from TRBV2 and TRBJ2-6, with 7 positions matching TRBD1. The CDR3 contains 17 residues. With V trimmed by 2 bases and J by 2 bases, 6 bases remained unmatched. From germline, CDR1 is SNHLY and CDR2 FYNNEI.